The following is a TCR beta chain sequence with its context. This sample was included in a study of OX40 agonist ivuxolimab in advanced cancers. Profiling relied on immunoSEQ multiplex PCR, and the TCRdb table lists in-frame clones only, not all of them. The sample lists about 70,000 clones, approximately 90% seen once, with 0.85% to 1.2% in the top ten. From germline, CDR1 is SGHVS and CDR2 FNYEAQ. V lost 3 bases to trimming and J lost 2 bases, with 20 bases between them. This CDR3 is built from 19 residues. Sequencing was performed on CD4+ or CD8+ T cells sorted from blood, taken in a trial of the OX40 agonist ivuxolimab. The chain joins TRBV7-6 to TRBJ2-6, with D possibly being TRBD1 or TRBD2 (5 bases each). The source is an adult with an advanced solid tumor such as melanoma, head and neck, liver or kidney cancer. CDR3 sequence (DNA): TGTGCCAGCAGCTTTGGGACCTCACCCGGGGTGACTGGGGCCAACGTCCTGACTTTC. Protein: CASSFGTSPGVTGANVLTF.